This entry concerns a single T cell receptor beta chain. Time point noted: pre-treatment sample, taken before nivolumab and TIL therapy. Adults with stage 4 NSCLC were enrolled in a phase I trial. Germline assignment: CDR1 SGHAT and CDR2 FQNNGV. Trimming took 1 base from V and 6 from J, leaving 19 bases between them. The CDR3 contains 16 residues. Sequencing used immunoSEQ v3. The assay was immunoSEQ multiplex PCR, and TCRdb's table has in-frame clones only and misses some. The sample shows 45,000 to 75,000 clones, roughly 84% of them seen only once. These data belong to a study of TIL therapy for anti-PD-1-resistant metastatic lung cancer. Study information: Patients had a median age of 54 years (range roughly 38-75). Most patients had lung adenocarcinoma; a handful of tumors were EGFR-mutant, two ALK-rearranged; half smoked currently or formerly.

V usage is TRBV11-2 and J usage is TRBJ2-7; D is perhaps TRBD2 (5 bases). The sequence derives from a person between 25 and 80 years old with non-small cell lung cancer. The specimen was blood, collected at baseline. The CDR3 loop is CASSLVGDGLGVEQYF. For the CDR3, the DNA is TGTGCCAGCAGCTTAGTCGGTGATGGGCTCGGGGTCGAGCAGTACTTC. The full variable domain, its missing parts supplied by reference TRBV11-2 and TRBJ2-7, is EAGVAQSPRYKIIEKRQSVAFWCNPISGHATLYWYQQILGQGPKLLIQFQNNGVVDDSQLPKDRFSAERLKGVDSTLKIQPAKLEDSAVYLCASSLVGDGLGVEQYFGPGTRLTVT.